This T cell receptor (beta chain) is from a study of T cell changes during pregnancy in multiple sclerosis. CDR1 is MNHEY, CDR2 SMNVEV, per germline (reference sequence). V was clipped by 2 bases and J by 2 bases, with 7 bases between them. CDR3 length equals 14 residues. Clones were read by immunoSEQ multiplex PCR, and TCRdb kept only the in-frame ones, dropping some. The data contain more than 30,000 clones, approximately 86% of them singletons. The sequencing here drew on CD8+ T cells from peripheral blood mononuclear cells, taken in the first trimester of pregnancy. The sequence derives from a female donor with multiple sclerosis, enrolled in a pregnancy study. The V gene is TRBV27, the J gene TRBJ1-5; tentative D call: TRBD1 (6 bases). Written as DNA, the CDR3 is TGTGCCAGCAGTTTAGGGGGCGGCAATCAGCCCCAGCATTTT. This gives the protein CASSLGGGNQPQHF.